This entry is about one TCR beta chain. Its target is unknown. The germline gene is not matched at one end of the junction; a read error may be the cause. The germline V gene encodes CDR1 ENHRY and CDR2 SYGVKD. The CDR3 has 17 residues. This sample is part of a study of cytomegalovirus exposure and HLA in healthy donors. Across the study: Most donors, around 81% of 398 genotyped, fell in the Caucasian-associated ancestry cluster.

Vbeta (60) and Jbeta (13) primers were used in the PCR. The protocol was immunoSEQ multiplex PCR, while the TCRdb copy is restricted to in-frame clones and leaves out a portion. This sample has about 130,000 clones, with roughly 70% found just once. Study outcomes and limitations: In a later analysis, compared with equally common non-associated chains, HLA-associated beta chains were more expanded. Follow-up analysis later connected one missense variant in DCLRE1C with trimming of TCR beta V- and J-genes. At a 0.05 false discovery rate, a later analysis found approximately 17,000 TCR beta sequences to be associated with HLA alleles.

The chain recombines TRBV10-3 with TRBJ2-3; D might be TRBD1 (6 bases). Sample: PBMCs. The receptor comes from a man aged 35 to 55 in good health and CMV-seropositive. In DNA form, the CDR3 reads TGTGCCATCAGTGAGCCTGGGACACACCAAAGCACAGATACGCAATATTTT. This gives the protein CAISEPGTHQSTDTQYF.